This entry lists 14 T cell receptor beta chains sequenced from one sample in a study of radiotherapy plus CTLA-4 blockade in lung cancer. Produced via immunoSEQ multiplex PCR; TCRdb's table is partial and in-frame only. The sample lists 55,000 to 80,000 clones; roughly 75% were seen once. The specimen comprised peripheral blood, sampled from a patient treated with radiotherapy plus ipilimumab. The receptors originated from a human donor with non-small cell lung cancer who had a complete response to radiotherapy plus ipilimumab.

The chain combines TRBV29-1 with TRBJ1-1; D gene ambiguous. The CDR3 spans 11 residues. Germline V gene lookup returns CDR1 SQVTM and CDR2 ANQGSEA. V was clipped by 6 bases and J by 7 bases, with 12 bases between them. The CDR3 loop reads CSVLTGVEAFF. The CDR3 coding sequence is TGCAGCGTCCTTACGGGCGTTGAAGCTTTCTTT.

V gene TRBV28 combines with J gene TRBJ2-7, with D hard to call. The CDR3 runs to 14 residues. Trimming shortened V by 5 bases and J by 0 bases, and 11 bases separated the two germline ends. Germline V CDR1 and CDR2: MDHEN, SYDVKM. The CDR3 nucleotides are TGTGCCAGCAGTCCAAGGACGAGCTCCTACGAGCAGTACGTC. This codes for CASSPRTSSYEQYV.

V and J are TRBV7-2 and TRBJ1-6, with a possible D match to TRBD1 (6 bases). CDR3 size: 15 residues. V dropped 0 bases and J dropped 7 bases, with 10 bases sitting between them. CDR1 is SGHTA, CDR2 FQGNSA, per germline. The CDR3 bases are TGTGCCAGCAGCTTAGCGGGGGCGAAGAATTCACCCCTCCACTTT. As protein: CASSLAGAKNSPLHF.

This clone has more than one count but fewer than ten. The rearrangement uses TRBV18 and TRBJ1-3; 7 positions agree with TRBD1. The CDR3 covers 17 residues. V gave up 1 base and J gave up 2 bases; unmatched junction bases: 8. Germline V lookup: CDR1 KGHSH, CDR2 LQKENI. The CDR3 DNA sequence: TGTGCCAGCTCACCACAAAGTAGGGGGCGGACTGGAAACACCATATATTTT. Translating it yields CASSPQSRGRTGNTIYF.

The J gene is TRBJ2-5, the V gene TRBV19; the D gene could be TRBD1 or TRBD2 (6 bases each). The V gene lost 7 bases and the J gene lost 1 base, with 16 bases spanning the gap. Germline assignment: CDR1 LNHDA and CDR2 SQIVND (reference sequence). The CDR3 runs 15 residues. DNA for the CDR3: TGTGCCAGTAACGGGGGCAGCCTCGTCCAAGAGACCCAGTACTTC. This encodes CASNGGSLVQETQYF.

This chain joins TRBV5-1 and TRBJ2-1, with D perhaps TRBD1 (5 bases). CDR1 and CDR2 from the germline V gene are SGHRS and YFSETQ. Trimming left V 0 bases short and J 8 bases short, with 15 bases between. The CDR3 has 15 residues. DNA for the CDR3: TGCGCCAGCAGCTTGGGGGGCGGCAGGGTCGATGAGCAGTTCTTC. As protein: CASSLGGGRVDEQFF.

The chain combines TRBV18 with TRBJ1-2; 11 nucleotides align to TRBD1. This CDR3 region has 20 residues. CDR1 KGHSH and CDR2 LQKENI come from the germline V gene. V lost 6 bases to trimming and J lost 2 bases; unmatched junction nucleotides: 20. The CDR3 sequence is CASSPASLGTGGEYNYGYTF. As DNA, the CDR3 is TGTGCCAGCTCGCCGGCTTCGCTCGGGACAGGGGGAGAGTACAACTATGGCTACACCTTC.

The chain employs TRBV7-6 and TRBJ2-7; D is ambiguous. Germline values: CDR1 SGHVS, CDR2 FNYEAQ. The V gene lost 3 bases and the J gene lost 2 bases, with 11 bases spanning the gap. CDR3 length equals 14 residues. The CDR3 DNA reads TGTGCCAGCAGCTTCGGCGCCGACACCTACGAGCAGTACTTC. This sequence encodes CASSFGADTYEQYF.

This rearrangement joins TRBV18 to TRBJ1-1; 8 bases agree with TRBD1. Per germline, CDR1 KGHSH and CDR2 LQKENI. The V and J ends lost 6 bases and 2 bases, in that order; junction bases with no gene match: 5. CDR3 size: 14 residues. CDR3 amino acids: CASSAGGANTEAFF. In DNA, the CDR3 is TGTGCCAGCTCTGCAGGGGGCGCAAACACTGAAGCTTTCTTT.

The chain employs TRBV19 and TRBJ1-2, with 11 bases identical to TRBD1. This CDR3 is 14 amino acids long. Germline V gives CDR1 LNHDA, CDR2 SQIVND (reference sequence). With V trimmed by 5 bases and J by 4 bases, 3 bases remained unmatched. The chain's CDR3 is CASSWTGGIYGYTF. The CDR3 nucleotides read TGTGCCAGTAGTTGGACAGGGGGCATCTATGGCTACACCTTC.

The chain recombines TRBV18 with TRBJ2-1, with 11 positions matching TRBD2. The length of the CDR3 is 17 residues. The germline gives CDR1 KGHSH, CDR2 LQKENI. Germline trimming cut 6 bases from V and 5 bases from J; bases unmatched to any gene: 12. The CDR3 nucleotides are TGTGCCAGCTCCCGGGACTCTCTACTAGCGGGAGACAATGAGCAGTTCTTC. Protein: CASSRDSLLAGDNEQFF. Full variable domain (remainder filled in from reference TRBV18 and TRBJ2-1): NAGVMQNPRHLVRRRGQEARLRCSPMKGHSHVYWYRQLPEEGLKFMVYLQKENIIDESGMPKERFSAEFPKEGPSILRIQQVVRGDSAAYFCASSRDSLLAGDNEQFFGPGTRLTVL.

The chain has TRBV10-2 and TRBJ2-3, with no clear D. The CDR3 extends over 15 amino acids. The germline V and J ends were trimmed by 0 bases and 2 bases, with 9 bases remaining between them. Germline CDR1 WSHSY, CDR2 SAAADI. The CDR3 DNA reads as TGCGCCAGCAGTGAGTCCAGGCGCCTCACAGATACGCAGTATTTT. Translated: CASSESRRLTDTQYF.

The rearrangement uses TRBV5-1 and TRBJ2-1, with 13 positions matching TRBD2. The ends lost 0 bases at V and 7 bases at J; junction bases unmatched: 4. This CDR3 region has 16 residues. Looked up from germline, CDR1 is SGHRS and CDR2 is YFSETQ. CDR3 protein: CASSLGLAGGLNEQFF. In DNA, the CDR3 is TGCGCCAGCAGCTTGGGACTAGCGGGGGGCTTAAATGAGCAGTTCTTC.

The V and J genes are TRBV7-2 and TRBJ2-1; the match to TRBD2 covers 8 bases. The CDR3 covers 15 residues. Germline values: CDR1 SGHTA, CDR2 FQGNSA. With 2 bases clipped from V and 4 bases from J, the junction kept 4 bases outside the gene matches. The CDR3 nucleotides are TGTGCCAGCAGCTTATGGCGGGGGGCATACAATGAGCAGTTCTTC. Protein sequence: CASSLWRGAYNEQFF.